This record covers a single TCR beta chain. This specimen belongs to a study of blood T cell repertoires in COVID-19. Original processing methods: Amplification from reference gene primers served as the basis for estimated nucleated cell counts. Libraries were prepared by immunoSEQ multiplex PCR; TCRdb keeps only in-frame clonotypes and omits some of them. That table gives V, J and clone size, and the DNA gave D and trimming. The table includes about 380,000 clones, roughly 80% detected once. The germline CDR1 and CDR2 sequences are KGHSH and LQKENI. J gave up 3 bases and V 6 bases, and 14 bases lay outside the gene matches. The CDR3 covers 18 residues.

The source material was peripheral blood. The V and J genes are TRBV18 and TRBJ2-2; 9 bases align to TRBD1. This TCR was sampled from a human donor with acute or convalescent COVID-19. The donor label of this sample is uncertain. In DNA form, the CDR3 reads TGTGCCAGCTCTCCTAGCATGCCGGGACAGGGATACACCGGGGAGCTGTTTTTT. Amino acid sequence: CASSPSMPGQGYTGELFF.